A selection of T cell receptor beta chains follows, all from one sample in a study of T cell changes during pregnancy in multiple sclerosis. Profiled with immunoSEQ multiplex PCR; TCRdb holds only in-frame clones, not every one. The table shows 65,000 to 85,000 clones, with 89% occurring only once. Source: peripheral blood, taken in the first trimester of pregnancy. Receptors were obtained from a female donor in good health, enrolled as a control in a pregnancy study. The CDR3 runs from the conserved cysteine through the conserved F or W. A D gene is named only where the DNA matches it firmly. Clone size is not always given. Where it is, it says once, few, many or a class for expanded clones.

J,V,size,D,DNA,CDR3
TRBJ2-2,TRBV6-4,-,TRBD1,TGTGCCACTCCGAGACAGGGAGAGTCCGGGGAGCTGTTTTTT,CATPRQGESGELFF
TRBJ2-5,TRBV5-1,-,TRBD1,TGCGCCAGCAGCTCCTCCGGGACAGGGTTAGAGACCCAGTACTTC,CASSSSGTGLETQYF
TRBJ2-1,TRBV6-6,-,-,TGTGCCAGCGAAGGGGACAATGAGCAGTTCTTC,CASEGDNEQFF
TRBJ2-1,TRBV5-1,-,TRBD2,TGCGCCAGCAGCTTGGGGCTAGCGGTCGGTGAGCAGTTCTTC,CASSLGLAVGEQFF
TRBJ2-7,TRBV18,-,TRBD1,TGTGCCAGCTCACCAACAGGGGGCAGTTACGAGCAGTACTTC,CASSPTGGSYEQYF
TRBJ2-7,TRBV30,-,TRBD2,TGTGCCTGCCCCGTGGCGGGAGGGCCTGCCATCGGCGGCGAGCAGTACTTC,CACPVAGGPAIGGEQYF
TRBJ1-4,TRBV5-1,-,-,TGCGCCAGCAGTGTGTCAGGGTGGGGTGAAAAACTGTTTTTT,CASSVSGWGEKLFF
TRBJ1-3,TRBV4-3,once,-,TGCGCCAGCAGCCCCGGGGAGCGCTCTGGAAACACCATATATTTT,CASSPGERSGNTIYF
TRBJ2-7,TRBV13,-,-,TGTGCCAGCAGCTTTCTTAGCGGAGGCGGCGAGCAGTACTTC,CASSFLSGGGEQYF
TRBJ1-3,TRBV6-5,-,TRBD1,TGTGCCAGCAGATCAGGTTTAGGACAGGGGGACACCATATATTTT,CASRSGLGQGDTIYF
TRBJ2-7,TRBV7-2,-,TRBD1,TGTGCCAGCAGCTTTCCCCCGGGACAGGGTCTGTACTTC,CASSFPPGQGLYF
TRBJ1-2,TRBV19,-,-,TGTGCCAGTAGTATCTCCGGACGGGGTCCTTGGGCTAACTATGGCTACACCTTC,CASSISGRGPWANYGYTF
TRBJ2-1,TRBV30,-,TRBD1,TGTGCCTGGGGCCGGGACAGCTCCTACAATGAGCAGTTCTTC,CAWGRDSSYNEQFF
TRBJ1-6,TRBV7-2,-,TRBD1,TGTGCCAGCAGCTCAACGACTGTGACAGGGGTGGATTCACCCCTCCACTTT,CASSSTTVTGVDSPLHF
TRBJ2-3,TRBV2,-,TRBD1,TGTGCCAGCAGAAGAGGGTATGGGACAGCGAGAAACACAGATACGCAGTATTTT,CASRRGYGTARNTDTQYF
TRBJ1-5,TRBV6-1,-,-,TGTGCCAGCAGTCCGACAGACAACCAGCCCCAGCATTTT,CASSPTDNQPQHF
TRBJ1-2,TRBV18,-,-,TGTGCCAGCTCACCGGCGGAGGGGCGTCTCTTC,CASSPAEGRLF
TRBJ1-6,TRBV5-1,-,-,TGCGCCAGCAGCTTCGGGGGGCCCGGCTATAATTCACCCCTCCACTTT,CASSFGGPGYNSPLHF
TRBJ2-7,TRBV7-9,-,TRBD1,TGTGCCAGCATTCCGGGACAGGGGTCCTACGAGCAGTACTTC,CASIPGQGSYEQYF
TRBJ2-5,TRBV7-2,-,-,TGTGCCAGCAGCTTAGTCCCCCGAGCGGCCCAAGAGACCCAGTACTTC,CASSLVPRAAQETQYF
TRBJ2-3,TRBV5-8,-,TRBD1,TGTGCCGCAGCCTCTGAGACAGGGAGACGCACAGATACGCAGTATTTT,CAAASETGRRTDTQYF
TRBJ1-5,TRBV30,-,-,TGTGCCTGGAGTGAGGGGCTACTTCTCAATCAGCCCCAGCATTTT,CAWSEGLLLNQPQHF
TRBJ2-1,TRBV19,-,TRBD2,TGTGCCAGTAGACCGACTAGCGGGAGGGCCGCCTACAATGAGCAGTTCTTC,CASRPTSGRAAYNEQFF
TRBJ2-7,TRBV28,-,-,TGTGCCAGCAGTGAGATTTCGGGGGGCAATGTTTACGAGCAGTACTTC,CASSEISGGNVYEQYF
TRBJ2-2,TRBV29-1,-,-,TGCAGCGCTAGGAACACCGGGGAGCTGTTTTTT,CSARNTGELFF
TRBJ2-6,TRBV23-1,-,TRBD1,TGCGCCAGCATGCCGGGGACAGCAAACTCTGGGGCCAACGTCCTGACTTTC,CASMPGTANSGANVLTF
TRBJ2-1,TRBV20-1,once,-,TGCAGTGCGAGACAGTTTCGCGAGCAGTTCTTC,CSARQFREQFF
TRBJ2-7,TRBV30,-,-,TGTGCCTGGAGTGCAGGGGACGAGCAGTACTTC,CAWSAGDEQYF
TRBJ2-7,TRBV7-2,-,TRBD2,TGTGCCAGCAGCCCTGGACTAGCGGGGGTTTACGAGCAGTACTTC,CASSPGLAGVYEQYF
TRBJ1-2,TRBV19,-,-,TGTGCCAGTAGTATTCAGGGCCGCTCTCCCCTCGGCTACACCTTC,CASSIQGRSPLGYTF
TRBJ1-1,TRBV28,-,TRBD1,TGTGCCAGCAGTCCAGGACAGGGTAGGAACACTGAAGCTTTCTTT,CASSPGQGRNTEAFF
TRBJ1-1,TRBV28,-,-,TGTGCCAGCAGTCCCCCGGCGGGGAGTAACACTGAAGCTTTCTTT,CASSPPAGSNTEAFF
TRBJ1-5,TRBV19,-,-,TGTGCCAGTAGTATACCGAGGTCCCGCCGCAGCAATCAGCCCCAGCATTTT,CASSIPRSRRSNQPQHF
TRBJ2-7,TRBV5-1,-,TRBD1,TGCGCCAGCAGCTTGGCGGGACAGGGTCCCTACGAGCAGTACTTC,CASSLAGQGPYEQYF
TRBJ2-1,TRBV6-4,few,TRBD1,TGTGCCAGCAGTGAAGCAGGGGGTGGAAATGAGCAGTTCTTC,CASSEAGGGNEQFF
TRBJ2-5,TRBV18,-,-,TGTGCCAGCTCACCACGTGTGGACAACCAAGAGACCCAGTACTTC,CASSPRVDNQETQYF
TRBJ2-7,TRBV21-1,-,-,TGTGCCAGCAGCAAAGCCCGCCGGGACAACTTCTACGAGCAGTACTTC,CASSKARRDNFYEQYF
TRBJ1-1,TRBV18,-,-,TGTGCCAGCTCAATGCTGGCGAACACTGAAGCTTTCTTT,CASSMLANTEAFF
TRBJ1-1,TRBV6-5,-,-,TGTGCCAGCAGTTACGGAAGGGGTAGGGTCACTGAAGCTTTCTTT,CASSYGRGRVTEAFF
TRBJ2-3,TRBV5-1,-,TRBD1,TGCGCCAGCGGACAGGGTGTTACAGATACGCAGTATTTT,CASGQGVTDTQYF
TRBJ2-5,TRBV12-5,-,-,TGTGCTAGTGGTTTGGGCGCAGGGGTCGGGGAGACCCAGTACTTC,CASGLGAGVGETQYF
TRBJ2-3,TRBV27,-,-,TGTGCCAGCAGTTTACGGGACCTAGCGTTTAGAGATACGCAGTATTTT,CASSLRDLAFRDTQYF
TRBJ1-1,TRBV27,-,-,TGTGCCAGCAGTTCTCACAGGGCCCCTGAAGCTTTCTTT,CASSSHRAPEAFF
TRBJ1-1,TRBV7-9,-,-,TGTGCCAGCAGCTTAATTCGGGAAACTGAAGCTTTCTTT,CASSLIRETEAFF
TRBJ1-5,TRBV6-1,-,-,TGTGCCAGCAGTGAAGCACAGTTTGACCATCAGCCCCAGCATTTT,CASSEAQFDHQPQHF
TRBJ1-1,TRBV2,-,-,TGTGCCAGCAGACTTTTTCAGGGTCCTGAAGCTTTCTTT,CASRLFQGPEAFF
TRBJ1-6,TRBV27,-,-,TGTGCCAGCAGTTTAACAGGGTCCAAACCCCTCCACTTT,CASSLTGSKPLHF
TRBJ2-2,TRBV7-7,-,-,TGTGCCAGCAGCGCTAGGGGGTCCTCCACCGGGGAGCTGTTTTTT,CASSARGSSTGELFF
TRBJ2-7,TRBV10-1,-,-,TGCGCCAGCAGTGAGTCGCCTAGCGATTTACGTAGCGAGCAGTACTTC,CASSESPSDLRSEQYF
TRBJ1-1,TRBV18,-,-,TGTGCCAGCTCACCGACCAGCCTAACTATGAACACTGAAGCTTTCTTT,CASSPTSLTMNTEAFF
TRBJ2-3,TRBV18,-,-,TGTGCCAGCTCACCACTCGGACAGAAAACAGATACGCAGTATTTT,CASSPLGQKTDTQYF
TRBJ1-1,TRBV19,-,-,TGTGCCAGTAGTATAGAACCGGGTCTGAACACTGAAGCTTTCTTT,CASSIEPGLNTEAFF
TRBJ2-7,TRBV7-9,-,-,TGTGCCAGCAGCTTAGGCGGAGCCGAGCAGTACTTC,CASSLGGAEQYF
TRBJ2-5,TRBV19,-,TRBD1,TGTGCCAGTAGTGCCCAGGACAGGGGTGCAGAGACCCAGTACTTC,CASSAQDRGAETQYF
TRBJ1-2,TRBV6-1,-,TRBD1,TGTGCCAGCAGTGACCAACGTCCAACCGGGACAGGGGGGAGAGGTTATGGCTACACCTTC,CASSDQRPTGTGGRGYGYTF
TRBJ1-1,TRBV9,-,-,TGTGCCAGCAGTCGACGGAGCGGGTACACTGAAGCTTTCTTT,CASSRRSGYTEAFF